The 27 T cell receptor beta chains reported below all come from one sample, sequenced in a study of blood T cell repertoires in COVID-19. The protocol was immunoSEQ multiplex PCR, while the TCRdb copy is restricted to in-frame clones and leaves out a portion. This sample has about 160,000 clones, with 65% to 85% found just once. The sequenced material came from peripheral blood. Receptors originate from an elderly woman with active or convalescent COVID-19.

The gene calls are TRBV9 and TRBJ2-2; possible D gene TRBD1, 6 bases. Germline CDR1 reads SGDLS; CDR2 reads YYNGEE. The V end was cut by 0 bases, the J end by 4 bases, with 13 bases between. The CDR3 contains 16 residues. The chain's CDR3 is CASSVVGGLATGELFF. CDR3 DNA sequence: TGTGCCAGCAGCGTAGTTGGGGGCTTGGCCACCGGGGAGCTGTTTTTT.

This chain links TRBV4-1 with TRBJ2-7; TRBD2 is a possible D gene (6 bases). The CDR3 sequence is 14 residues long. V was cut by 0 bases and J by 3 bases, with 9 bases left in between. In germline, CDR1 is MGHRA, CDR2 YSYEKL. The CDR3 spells CASSQDGGNYEQYF. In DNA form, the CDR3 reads TGCGCCAGCAGCCAAGACGGAGGGAACTACGAGCAGTACTTC.

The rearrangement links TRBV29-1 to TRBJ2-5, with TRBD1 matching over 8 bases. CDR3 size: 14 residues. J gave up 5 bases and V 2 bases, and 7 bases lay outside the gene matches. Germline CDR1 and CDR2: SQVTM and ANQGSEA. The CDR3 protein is CSVEPRGQRETQYF. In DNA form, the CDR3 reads TGCAGCGTTGAACCCAGGGGGCAGAGGGAGACCCAGTACTTC.

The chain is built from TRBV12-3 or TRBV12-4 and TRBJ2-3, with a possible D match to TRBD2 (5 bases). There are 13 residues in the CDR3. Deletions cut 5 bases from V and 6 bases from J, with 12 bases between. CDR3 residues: CASSPLGADTQYF. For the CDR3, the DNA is TGTGCCAGCAGTCCACTAGGTGCGGATACGCAGTATTTT.

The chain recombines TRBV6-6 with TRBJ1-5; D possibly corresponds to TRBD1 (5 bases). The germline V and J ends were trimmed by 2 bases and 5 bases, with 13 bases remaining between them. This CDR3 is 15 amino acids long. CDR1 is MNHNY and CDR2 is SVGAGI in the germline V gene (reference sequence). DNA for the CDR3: TGTGCCAGCAGTTACCAGGGCGACAGAGATCAGCCCCAGCATTTT. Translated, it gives CASSYQGDRDQPQHF.

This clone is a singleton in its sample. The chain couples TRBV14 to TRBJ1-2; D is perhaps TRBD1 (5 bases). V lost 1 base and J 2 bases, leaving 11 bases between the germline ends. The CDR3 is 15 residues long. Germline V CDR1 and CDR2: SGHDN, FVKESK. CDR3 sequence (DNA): TGTGCCAGCAGCCAAGTGGGTAGGACAAACTATGGCTACACCTTC. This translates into CASSQVGRTNYGYTF. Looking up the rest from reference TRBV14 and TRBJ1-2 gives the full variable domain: EAGVTQFPSHSVIEKGQTVTLRCDPISGHDNLYWYRRVMGKEIKFLLHFVKESKQDESGMPNNRFLAERTGGTYSTLKVQPAELEDSGVYFCASSQVGRTNYGYTFGSGTRLTVV.

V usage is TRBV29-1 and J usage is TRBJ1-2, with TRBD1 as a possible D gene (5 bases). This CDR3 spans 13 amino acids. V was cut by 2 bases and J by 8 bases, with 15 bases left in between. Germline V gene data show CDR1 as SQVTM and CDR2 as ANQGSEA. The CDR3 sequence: CSVETGRVGGYTF. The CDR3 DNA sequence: TGCAGCGTTGAAACGGGCAGGGTGGGAGGCTACACCTTC.

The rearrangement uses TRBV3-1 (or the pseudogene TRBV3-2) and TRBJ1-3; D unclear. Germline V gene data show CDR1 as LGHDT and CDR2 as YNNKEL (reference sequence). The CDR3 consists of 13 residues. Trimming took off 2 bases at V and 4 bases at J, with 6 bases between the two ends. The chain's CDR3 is CASSQRTGNTIYF. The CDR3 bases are TGTGCCAGCAGCCAAAGAACAGGAAACACCATATATTTT.

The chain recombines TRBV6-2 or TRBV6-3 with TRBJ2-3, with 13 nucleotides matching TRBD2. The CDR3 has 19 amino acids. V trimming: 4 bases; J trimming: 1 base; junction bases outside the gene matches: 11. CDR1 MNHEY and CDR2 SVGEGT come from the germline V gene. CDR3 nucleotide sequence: TGTGCCAGCAGTTCACCTACTAGCGGGGGGGCGAAGGGCACAGATACGCAGTATTTT. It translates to CASSSPTSGGAKGTDTQYF.

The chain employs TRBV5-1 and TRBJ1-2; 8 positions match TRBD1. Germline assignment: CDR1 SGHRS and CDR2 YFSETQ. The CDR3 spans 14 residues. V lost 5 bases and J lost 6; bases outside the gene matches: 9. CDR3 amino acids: CASRSGQGADGYTF. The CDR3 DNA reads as TGCGCCAGCAGATCGGGGCAGGGGGCGGATGGCTACACCTTC.

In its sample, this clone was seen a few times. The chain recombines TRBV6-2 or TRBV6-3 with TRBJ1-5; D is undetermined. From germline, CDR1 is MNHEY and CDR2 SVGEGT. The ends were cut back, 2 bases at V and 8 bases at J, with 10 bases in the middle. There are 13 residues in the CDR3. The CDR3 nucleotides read TGTGCCAGCAGTTACGTCGGCGCGGAGCCCCAGCATTTT. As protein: CASSYVGAEPQHF.

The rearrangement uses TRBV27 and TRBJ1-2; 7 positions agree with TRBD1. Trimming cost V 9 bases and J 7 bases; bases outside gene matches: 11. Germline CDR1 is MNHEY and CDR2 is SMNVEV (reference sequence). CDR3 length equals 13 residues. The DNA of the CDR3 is TGTGCCAGTTCAAGGGGGCAGGGGGGTGGCTACACCTTC. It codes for CASSRGQGGGYTF.

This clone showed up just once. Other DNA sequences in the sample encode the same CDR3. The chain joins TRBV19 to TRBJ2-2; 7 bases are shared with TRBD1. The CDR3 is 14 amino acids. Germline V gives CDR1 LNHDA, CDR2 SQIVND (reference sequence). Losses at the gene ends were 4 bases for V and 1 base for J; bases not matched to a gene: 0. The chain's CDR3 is CASSRQGNTGELFF. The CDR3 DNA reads TGTGCCAGTAGTAGACAGGGGAACACCGGGGAGCTGTTTTTT.

CDR3 amino acids: CASSLTGENSPLHF. As DNA, the CDR3 is TGCGCCAGCAGCTTAACAGGGGAAAATTCACCCCTCCACTTT. The gene calls are TRBV5-1 and TRBJ1-6; 7 nucleotides match TRBD1. The CDR3 is 14 residues long. The germline V gene encodes CDR1 SGHRS and CDR2 YFSETQ. V lost 2 bases, J lost 7 bases, and 3 bases stayed unmatched.

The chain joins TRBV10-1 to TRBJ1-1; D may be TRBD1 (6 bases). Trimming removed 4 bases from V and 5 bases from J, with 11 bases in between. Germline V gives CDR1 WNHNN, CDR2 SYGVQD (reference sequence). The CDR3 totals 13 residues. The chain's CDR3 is CASSAQGGTEAFF. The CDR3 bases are TGCGCCAGCAGTGCACAGGGCGGGACTGAAGCTTTCTTT.

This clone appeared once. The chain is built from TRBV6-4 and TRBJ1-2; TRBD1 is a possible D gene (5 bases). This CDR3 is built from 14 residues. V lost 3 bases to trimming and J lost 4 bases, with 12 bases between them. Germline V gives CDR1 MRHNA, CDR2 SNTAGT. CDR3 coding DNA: TGTGCCAGCAGTGAGGGGACTTCTGGCTATGGCTACACCTTC. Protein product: CASSEGTSGYGYTF.

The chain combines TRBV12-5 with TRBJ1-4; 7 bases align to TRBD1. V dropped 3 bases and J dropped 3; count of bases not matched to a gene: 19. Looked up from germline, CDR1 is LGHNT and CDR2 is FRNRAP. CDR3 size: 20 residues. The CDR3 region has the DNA TGTGCTAGTGGTTTACTCTCCCTCACCCGAAACAGGGGAGCTAATGAAAAACTGTTTTTT. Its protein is CASGLLSLTRNRGANEKLFF.

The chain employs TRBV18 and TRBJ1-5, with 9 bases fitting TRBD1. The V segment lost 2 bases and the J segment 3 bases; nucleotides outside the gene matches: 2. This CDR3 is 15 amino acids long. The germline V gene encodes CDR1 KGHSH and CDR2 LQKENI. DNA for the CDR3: TGTGCCAGCTCACCAACAGGGGGCCTCAATCAGCCCCAGCATTTT. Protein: CASSPTGGLNQPQHF.

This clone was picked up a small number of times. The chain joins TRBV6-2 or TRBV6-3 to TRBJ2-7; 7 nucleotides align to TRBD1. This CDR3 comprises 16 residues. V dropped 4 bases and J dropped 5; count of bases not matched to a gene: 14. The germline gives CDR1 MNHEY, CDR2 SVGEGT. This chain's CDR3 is CASSSTDRVGGHEQYF. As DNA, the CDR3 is TGTGCCAGCAGTTCCACCGACAGGGTAGGGGGTCACGAGCAGTACTTC.

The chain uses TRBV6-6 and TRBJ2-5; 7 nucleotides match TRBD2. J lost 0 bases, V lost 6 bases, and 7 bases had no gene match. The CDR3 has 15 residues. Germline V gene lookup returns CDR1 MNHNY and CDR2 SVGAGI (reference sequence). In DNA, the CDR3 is TGTGCCAGCAGCCCTTGGGGGGGAGACCAAGAGACCCAGTACTTC. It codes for CASSPWGGDQETQYF.

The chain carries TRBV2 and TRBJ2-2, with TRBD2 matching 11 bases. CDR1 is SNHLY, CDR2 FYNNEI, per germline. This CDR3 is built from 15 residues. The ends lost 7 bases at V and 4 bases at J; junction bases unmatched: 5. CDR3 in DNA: TGTGCCAGCAAAGGGACTAGCGGTAGCACCGGGGAGCTGTTTTTT. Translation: CASKGTSGSTGELFF.

For the CDR3, the DNA is TGTGCCAGCAGCTTTAAAGCGGGGGGCTTCACAGATACGCAGTATTTT. It specifies CASSFKAGGFTDTQYF. The chain links TRBV7-8 to TRBJ2-3, with 9 bases matching TRBD2. After removal of 3 bases from V and 2 bases from J, the junction contained 6 bases not matched to a gene. Germline-derived CDR1 and CDR2 are SGHVS and FQNEAQ. The CDR3 is 16 amino acids.

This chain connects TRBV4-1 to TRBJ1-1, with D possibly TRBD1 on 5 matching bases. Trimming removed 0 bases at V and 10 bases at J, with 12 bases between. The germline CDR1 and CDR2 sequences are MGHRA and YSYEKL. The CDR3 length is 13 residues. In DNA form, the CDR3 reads TGCGCCAGCAGCCAAGATCGGGGGGGGTTAGCTTTCTTT. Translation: CASSQDRGGLAFF.

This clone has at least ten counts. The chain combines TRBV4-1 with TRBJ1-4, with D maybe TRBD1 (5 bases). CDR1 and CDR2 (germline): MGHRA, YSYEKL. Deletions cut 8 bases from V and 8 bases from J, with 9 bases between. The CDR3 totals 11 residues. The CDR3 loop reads CASSQGEKLFF. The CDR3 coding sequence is TGCGCCAGCTCTCAGGGCGAAAAACTGTTTTTT.

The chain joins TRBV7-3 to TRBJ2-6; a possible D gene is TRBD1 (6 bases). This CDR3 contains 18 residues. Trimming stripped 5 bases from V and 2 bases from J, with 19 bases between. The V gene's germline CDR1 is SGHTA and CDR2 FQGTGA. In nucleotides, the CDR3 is TGTGCCAGCAGCGACCGAGACAGGAAAGTTACTGGGGCCAACGTCCTGACTTTC. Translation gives CASSDRDRKVTGANVLTF.

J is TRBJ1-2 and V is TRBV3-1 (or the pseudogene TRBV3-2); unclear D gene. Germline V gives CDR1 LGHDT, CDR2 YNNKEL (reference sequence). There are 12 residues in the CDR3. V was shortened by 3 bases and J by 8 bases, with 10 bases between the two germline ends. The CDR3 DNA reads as TGTGCCAGCAGCCAGGGAGGGTTCGGCTACACCTTC. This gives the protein CASSQGGFGYTF.

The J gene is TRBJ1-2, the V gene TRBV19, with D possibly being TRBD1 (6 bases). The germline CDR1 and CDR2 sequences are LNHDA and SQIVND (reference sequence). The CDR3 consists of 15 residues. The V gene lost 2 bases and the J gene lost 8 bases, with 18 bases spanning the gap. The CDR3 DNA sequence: TGTGCCAGTAGTATACAAGTGGGGACACGGGAAGGCTACACCTTC. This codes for CASSIQVGTREGYTF. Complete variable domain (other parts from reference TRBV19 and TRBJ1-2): DGGITQSPKYLFRKEGQNVTLSCEQNLNHDAMYWYRQDPGQGLRLIYYSQIVNDFQKGDIAEGYSVSREKKESFPLTVTSAQKNPTAFYLCASSIQVGTREGYTFGSGTRLTVV.